This TCR beta chain was recorded in a study of identifying expanded T cells in peripheral blood. Overall study findings and caveats: Across healthy donors, higher total template counts meant significantly greater approximately 2-week count variance. About 1.2 clones differed between technical replicates, versus around 15 and 18 over time.

Healthy donors had no documented immune events, such as infections, while sampled. The assay was immunoSEQ multiplex PCR, and TCRdb's table has in-frame clones only and misses some. The data contain about 100,000 clones, approximately 88% of them seen just once; the ten biggest clones take up about 5.9%. Germline CDR1 is ENHRY and CDR2 is SYGVKD. V was pared by 0 bases and J by 10 bases, with 16 bases between. This CDR3 region has 15 residues. A remark on this clone: The antigen remains unidentified.

Sequencing used blood. The genes are TRBV10-3 and TRBJ2-1; possible D gene TRBD2, 5 bases. The source of this sequence is a person aged 18 to 75 in good health. The chain's CDR3 is CAISESRTGRGEQFF. CDR3 coding DNA: TGTGCCATCAGTGAGTCAAGGACGGGCCGAGGGGAGCAGTTCTTC.